The subject of this entry is one T cell receptor beta chain. This specimen belongs to a study of blood T cell repertoires in COVID-19. On the study more broadly: The United States, Italy and Spain supplied acute and convalescent COVID-19 samples. T cells, B-cell-depleted T cells, or PBMCs provided the cDNA or gDNA that served as material.

As handled by the study authors: Reference gene primers were amplified, and this amplification served to estimate nucleated cell counts. Produced via immunoSEQ multiplex PCR; TCRdb's table is partial and in-frame only. That table furnishes V, J and clone size, whereas the DNA furnished D and trimming. The sample consists of 310,000 or so clones, around nine tenths of them appearing once. Cohorts were determined from participant-reported clinical history. This CDR3 contains 15 residues. V lost 1 base to trimming and J lost 1 base, with 10 bases between them. Germline V lookup: CDR1 LGHDT, CDR2 YNNKEL (reference sequence).

This chain uses TRBV3-1 (or the pseudogene TRBV3-2) with TRBJ1-2; possibly TRBD1 for D (6 bases). The sequence was obtained from a middle-aged woman who had recovered from COVID-19. The specimen was PBMCs or T cells enriched from blood (not recorded which). CDR3 DNA: TGTGCCAGCAGCCAAGGGACAGCACATAACTATGGCTACACCTTC. It yields the protein CASSQGTAHNYGYTF.